The entry below describes one T cell receptor beta chain. The antigen remains unidentified. This PCR relied on a set of 60 Vbeta primers and 13 Jbeta primers. Repertoires were generated with immunoSEQ multiplex PCR, while TCRdb's copy carries only in-frame clones and drops some. The sample yields some 61,000 clones, around four fifths seen once. This entry belongs to a study of cytomegalovirus exposure and HLA in healthy donors. Whole-study findings and limits: The study carried out a later analysis of TCR beta sequences. It associated around 17,000 of them with specific HLA alleles at a false discovery rate of 0.05. In a later analysis, HLA-C alleles had the fewest associated TCRs, DRB1 alleles the most. Looking again later, the authors saw that most CMV-associated TCR beta chains seemed HLA-restricted. Near-uniform donor sequencing depth was presumed by presence/absence analyses.

Deletions cut 6 bases from V and 1 base from J, with 9 bases between. The CDR3 is 13 residues long. Germline CDR1 and CDR2: SNHLY and FYNNEI. This receptor was identified in a human donor in good health. Sequenced input: PBMCs. The chain couples TRBV2 to TRBJ1-1; tentative D call: TRBD1 (5 bases). The CDR3 region is CASRLQGNTEAFF. The CDR3, as DNA: TGTGCCAGCAGACTCCAGGGGAACACTGAAGCTTTCTTT.